The clone carrying this T cell receptor beta chain was found many times. The germline CDR1 and CDR2 sequences are MNHEY and SVGEGT. Trimming took 3 bases from V and 3 from J, leaving 11 bases between them. The CDR3 covers 14 residues. These data come from a study of identical twins. TCRdb re-analysed the 5' RACE reads in MiXCR, keeping a single row per CDR3 protein. The table has 300,000 or so distinct CDR3 sequences, over 8.5% seen once; the top ten hold 5.5% to 9%. The same specimen was also included in a second study, on yellow fever vaccine responses in identical twins.

The V call is TRBV6-2 or TRBV6-3, the J call TRBJ1-1, with D tentatively TRBD1 (6 bases). The sequencing input was CD8+ T cells sorted from blood. The TCR originated in a woman between 18 and 29 years old in good health. CDR3 nucleotides: TGTGCCAGCAGTTATCAAAGGGGGGACACTGAAGCTTTCTTT. Translating gives CASSYQRGDTEAFF.